A single sample is the source of the 19 T cell receptor beta chains below, sequenced in a study of a mutant IDH1 vaccine in newly diagnosed glioma. Their cognate antigens are unknown. Sequencing was performed with immunoSEQ multiplex PCR; in TCRdb, only in-frame clones are kept and a portion is missing. The data contain roughly 30,000 clones, 70% to 85% of them singletons. Noted time point: week 5, during vaccination. Mutant IDH1 20-mer peptide, at 300 ug, made up each vaccine dose, with topical imiquimod. The material sequenced was PBMCs, taken from a glioma patient whose treatment included an IDH1 peptide vaccine. Receptors were obtained from a man aged 30-40 years with glioma.

The chain couples TRBV19 to TRBJ2-2; perhaps D is TRBD1 or TRBD2 (5 bases each). The CDR3 is 16 residues long. The V end was cut by 5 bases, the J end by 1 base, with 14 bases between. Germline-derived CDR1 and CDR2 are LNHDA and SQIVND (reference sequence). The CDR3 loop reads CASSPQDSGNTGELFF. The CDR3 nucleotides are TGTGCCAGTAGTCCACAGGACTCGGGGAACACCGGGGAGCTGTTTTTT.

V is TRBV5-1 and J is TRBJ2-5; a possible D gene is TRBD2 (6 bases). Germline values: CDR1 SGHRS, CDR2 YFSETQ. The CDR3 has 19 residues. Trimming took 4 bases from V and 5 from J, leaving 30 bases between them. CDR3 region: CASSPGHFPGSGRGETQYF. The CDR3, as DNA: TGCGCCAGCAGCCCGGGGCATTTTCCGGGGTCGGGACGGGGGGAGACCCAGTACTTC.

This clone has just a few counts. The chain couples TRBV5-1 to TRBJ1-5; D is undetermined. V gave up 0 bases and J gave up 3 bases, with 7 bases separating them. CDR1 is SGHRS and CDR2 is YFSETQ in the germline V gene. The CDR3 consists of 14 residues. CDR3 sequence reads: CASSLAGVNQPQHF. The CDR3 nucleotides read TGCGCCAGCAGCTTGGCTGGGGTCAATCAGCCCCAGCATTTT.

The chain employs TRBV15 and TRBJ1-4, with D maybe TRBD1 (6 bases). The CDR3 runs to 11 residues. Trimming took off 5 bases at V and 12 bases at J, with 10 bases between the two ends. Germline lookup yields CDR1 LNHNV and CDR2 YYDKDF (reference sequence). In nucleotides, the CDR3 is TGTGCCACCAGCGGGCACAGGGAACTGTTTTTT. Protein: CATSGHRELFF.

The chain is built from TRBV2 and TRBJ2-5; tentatively, D is TRBD1 or TRBD2 (6 bases each). Germline lookup yields CDR1 SNHLY and CDR2 FYNNEI. The CDR3 is 12 residues long. Deletions cut 7 bases from V and 4 bases from J, with 10 bases between. The CDR3 loop reads CASTGAGETQYF. The CDR3 DNA reads TGTGCCAGCACGGGGGCCGGAGAGACCCAGTACTTC.

This clone was observed a single time. The chain carries TRBV5-5 and TRBJ2-5, with D perhaps TRBD2 (5 bases). Germline V gene sequence: CDR1 SGHKS, CDR2 YYEKEE (reference sequence). The length of the CDR3 is 14 residues. V gave up 5 bases and J gave up 0 bases, with 11 bases separating them. CDR3 sequence reads: CASRRALDQETQYF. The DNA of the CDR3 is TGTGCCAGCAGGCGGGCCTTGGACCAAGAGACCCAGTACTTC.

In its sample, this clone was seen a few times. The V call is TRBV13, the J call TRBJ1-1; D is unclear. Trimming pared 2 bases from V and 0 bases from J, leaving 7 bases between. CDR1 and CDR2 from the germline V gene are PRHDT and FYEKMQ (reference sequence). CDR3 length: 14 amino acids. The CDR3 nucleotides read TGTGCCAGCAGCTTACCCCGTGTGAACACTGAAGCTTTCTTT. Its protein is CASSLPRVNTEAFF.

The rearrangement uses TRBV14 and TRBJ2-5; D ambiguous. This CDR3 has 10 amino acids. Per the germline V gene, CDR1 is SGHDN and CDR2 is FVKESK. V shed 9 bases and J shed 5 bases, with 7 bases lying between them. DNA of the CDR3: TGTGCCAGAGTCCGTGAGACCCAGTACTTC. Protein sequence: CARVRETQYF.

This chain links TRBV7-9 with TRBJ1-1; D gene unclear. V dropped 1 base and J dropped 4 bases, with 10 bases sitting between them. CDR1 SEHNR and CDR2 FQNEAQ come from the germline V gene (reference sequence). This CDR3 is 14 amino acids long. CDR3 bases: TGTGCCAGCAGCTTAGACCAGATAGGCACTGAAGCTTTCTTT. It specifies CASSLDQIGTEAFF.

The chain uses TRBV29-1 and TRBJ1-2, with D possibly being TRBD1 (5 bases). CDR3 length: 12 residues. The germline V gene has CDR1 SQVTM and CDR2 ANQGSEA. The V end was cut by 5 bases, the J end by 8 bases, with 15 bases between. The CDR3 sequence: CSVTGTDMGYTF. DNA for the CDR3: TGCAGCGTTACCGGGACTGATATGGGCTACACCTTC.

V and J are TRBV2 and TRBJ1-5, with TRBD1 matching over 9 bases. V lost 6 bases to trimming and J lost 5 bases; unmatched junction nucleotides: 2. The CDR3 is made up of 13 amino acids. The germline V gene encodes CDR1 SNHLY and CDR2 FYNNEI. CDR3 protein: CASSWDRDQPQHF. The CDR3 nucleotides are TGTGCCAGCAGCTGGGACAGGGATCAGCCCCAGCATTTT.

This clone showed up just a few times. The chain combines TRBV2 with TRBJ1-1; D not resolved. The CDR3 totals 12 residues. V was cut by 7 bases and J by 7 bases, with 13 bases left in between. Germline CDR1 SNHLY, CDR2 FYNNEI. The chain's CDR3 is CASNGRSFEAFF. DNA for the CDR3: TGTGCCAGCAACGGGCGGTCGTTTGAAGCTTTCTTT.

This clone was counted only a few times. The V gene is TRBV28, the J gene TRBJ2-7; D unclear. The V and J ends lost 4 bases and 3 bases respectively, with 7 bases between them. Germline assignment: CDR1 MDHEN and CDR2 SYDVKM. The CDR3 totals 12 residues. CDR3 coding DNA: TGTGCCAGCAGTTCCAGTAACTACGAGCAGTACTTC. This encodes CASSSSNYEQYF.

V is TRBV9 and J is TRBJ2-2, with D unresolved. Looked up from germline, CDR1 is SGDLS and CDR2 is YYNGEE. This CDR3 contains 14 residues. V shed 0 bases and J shed 2 bases, with 5 bases lying between them. CDR3 in DNA: TGTGCCAGCAGCGTAGGGTTCAACACCGGGGAGCTGTTTTTT. The encoded protein is CASSVGFNTGELFF.

This clone occurred a few times. This chain connects TRBV27 to TRBJ1-5; D is possibly TRBD1 (5 bases). The ends were cut back, 0 bases at V and 1 base at J, with 13 bases in the middle. Germline V lookup: CDR1 MNHEY, CDR2 SMNVEV (reference sequence). The CDR3 sequence is 17 residues long. The CDR3 DNA reads as TGTGCCAGCAGTTTATCGAGGGGACGCCTAAGCAATCAGCCCCAGCATTTT. Its translation is CASSLSRGRLSNQPQHF.

The CDR3 nucleotides are TGTGCCAGCAGCTTAGAAGTCCAGGGCACAGATACGCAGTATTTT. Protein sequence: CASSLEVQGTDTQYF. This sequence joins TRBV7-9 and TRBJ2-3; D remains unclear. Germline lookup yields CDR1 SEHNR and CDR2 FQNEAQ (reference sequence). CDR3 length equals 15 residues. Trimming stripped 1 base from V and 1 base from J, with 9 bases between.

CDR3 coding DNA: TGTGCCTGGAGTGTACCGGGGGCGGACGGCTACACCTTC. It is translated as CAWSVPGADGYTF. This chain connects TRBV30 to TRBJ1-2; tentatively, D is TRBD1 (6 bases). In germline, CDR1 is GTSNPN, CDR2 SVGIG (reference sequence). The V and J ends lost 0 bases and 8 bases respectively, with 13 bases between them. This CDR3 region has 13 residues.

This clone was picked up a small number of times. The V and J genes are TRBV2 and TRBJ1-1; 7 bases match TRBD1. The CDR3 contains 16 residues. Germline V lookup: CDR1 SNHLY, CDR2 FYNNEI. V was pared by 2 bases and J by 1 base, with 7 bases of the junction left unmatched. In DNA form, the CDR3 reads TGTGCCAGCAGTGAAAGTCAGGGGGGCGGGAACACTGAAGCTTTCTTT. Amino acids: CASSESQGGGNTEAFF.

This clone was detected only once. The V gene is TRBV9, the J gene TRBJ2-7, with 12 nucleotides matching TRBD2. Germline CDR1 is SGDLS and CDR2 is YYNGEE. The trim removed 0 bases at V and 6 bases at J, leaving 4 bases unmatched. CDR3 length equals 15 residues. As DNA, the CDR3 is TGTGCCAGCAGCGTAGATCCTAGCGGGAGGGTCGAGCAGTACTTC. This codes for CASSVDPSGRVEQYF.